What follows are 15 T cell receptor beta chains derived from one specimen sequenced in a study of cytomegalovirus exposure and HLA in healthy donors. PCR amplification relied on 60 Vbeta primers (plus 13 Jbeta primers). Some clones are missing from TCRdb's copy, which holds only in-frame ones; the method was immunoSEQ multiplex PCR. The sample holds roughly 110,000 clones, over 70% seen once. The specimen was PBMCs. The receptor set was obtained from a woman aged 40 to 50 in good health and CMV-seropositive.

The V gene is TRBV4-3, the J gene TRBJ1-2; 11 bases are a match to TRBD1. This CDR3 is built from 19 residues. Germline V gene lookup returns CDR1 LGHNA and CDR2 YSLEER. J gave up 5 bases and V 0 bases, and 14 bases lay outside the gene matches. CDR3 coding DNA: TGCGCCAGCAGCCAAGATCCCCCCCCTGGGACAGGGGGGAGGTATGGCTACACCTTC. Its translation: CASSQDPPPGTGGRYGYTF.

V usage is TRBV18 and J usage is TRBJ1-1; D gene unclear. V lost 2 bases, J lost 2 bases, and 21 bases lay in between. The length of the CDR3 is 18 residues. Germline CDR1 is KGHSH and CDR2 is LQKENI. CDR3 DNA sequence: TGTGCCAGCTCACCAAGGGTAAGGCGGGCAGGTCCTAACACTGAAGCTTTCTTT. This sequence encodes CASSPRVRRAGPNTEAFF.

This clone was observed a handful of times. J is TRBJ2-7 and V is TRBV19, with 8 bases that match TRBD1. Germline V lookup: CDR1 LNHDA, CDR2 SQIVND (reference sequence). This CDR3 spans 13 amino acids. The ends lost 5 bases at V and 6 bases at J; junction bases unmatched: 6. The CDR3 reads CASSPRTGTEQYF. In nucleotides, the CDR3 is TGTGCCAGTAGTCCCCGGACAGGGACCGAGCAGTACTTC. Filled out from reference TRBV19 and TRBJ2-7, the complete variable domain reads DGGITQSPKYLFRKEGQNVTLSCEQNLNHDAMYWYRQDPGQGLRLIYYSQIVNDFQKGDIAEGYSVSREKKESFPLTVTSAQKNPTAFYLCASSPRTGTEQYFGPGTRLTVT.

Only one count was recorded for this clone. The genes are TRBV5-1 and TRBJ2-5; D is possibly TRBD1 (6 bases). The better agreement between TRBJ2-7 and the DNA end casts doubt on the J call. In germline, CDR1 is SGHRS, CDR2 YFSETQ. CDR3 length: 15 residues. CDR3 DNA sequence: TGCGCCAGCAGCTTGAGGCAGGGGACCGCCTCCGAGCAGTACTTC. Translated, it gives CASSLRQGTASEQYF.

About this clone itself: The junction shows a germline mismatch at one end, possibly a read error. The V gene is TRBV7-9, the J gene TRBJ2-3; D unclear. The germline V gene encodes CDR1 SEHNR and CDR2 FQNEAQ (reference sequence). The CDR3 length is 13 residues. The CDR3 DNA follows: TGTGCCAGCAGCTTAGGACCCAGCGACCCCTTCCCTTTT. Amino acid sequence: CASSLGPSDPFPF.

In its sample, this clone was seen once. The chain employs TRBV9 and TRBJ1-1, with D maybe TRBD1 (6 bases). CDR1 is SGDLS and CDR2 is YYNGEE in the germline V gene. The CDR3 contains 19 residues. Trimming shortened V by 2 bases and J by 1 base, and 24 bases separated the two germline ends. The CDR3 DNA follows: TGTGCCAGCAGCGTCTCAGGGGATCGGGTCGCCCCGGCGAACACTGAAGCTTTCTTT. Translated: CASSVSGDRVAPANTEAFF.

V usage is TRBV4-1 and J usage is TRBJ2-7; D possibly corresponds to TRBD2 (7 bases). Per germline, CDR1 MGHRA and CDR2 YSYEKL. Trimming took 1 base from V and 7 from J, leaving 17 bases between them. CDR3 length: 15 amino acids. The chain's CDR3 is CASSQVGGLTSEQYF. CDR3 sequence (DNA): TGCGCCAGCAGCCAAGTAGGGGGACTAACGTCTGAGCAGTACTTC.

The chain carries TRBV7-9 and TRBJ2-3; TRBD1 agrees at 8 bases. The germline V gene has CDR1 SEHNR and CDR2 FQNEAQ (reference sequence). The V gene end was trimmed by 5 bases and the J gene end by 8 bases; junction bases not matched to a gene: 9. The CDR3 runs 14 residues. CDR3 nucleotides: TGTGCCAGCAGCCCTGGACAGGGCTTGGCTACGCAGTATTTT. Translation gives CASSPGQGLATQYF.

The chain links TRBV5-1 to TRBJ2-1, with 9 bases matching TRBD2. Germline lookup yields CDR1 SGHRS and CDR2 YFSETQ. The CDR3 sequence is 16 residues long. Trimming removed 4 bases from V and 4 bases from J; junction bases left unmatched: 9. In DNA form, the CDR3 reads TGCGCCAGCAGCGTTCGCGGGAGGGGGGGGTACAATGAGCAGTTCTTC. Its translation is CASSVRGRGGYNEQFF.

J is TRBJ2-7 and V is TRBV12-5, with 11 bases that match TRBD1. Germline V CDR1 and CDR2: LGHNT, FRNRAP. The CDR3 runs 15 residues. J lost 3 bases, V lost 6 bases, and 7 bases had no gene match. This chain's CDR3 is CASGLGQGAFYEQYF. CDR3 DNA sequence: TGTGCTAGTGGCCTCGGACAGGGGGCTTTCTACGAGCAGTACTTC.

The rearrangement uses TRBV7-6 and TRBJ2-1; the match to TRBD2 covers 9 bases. The CDR3 length is 16 residues. Germline CDR1 is SGHVS and CDR2 is FNYEAQ. Unmatched junction bases numbered 12, after V lost 4 bases and J lost 8 bases. Here the CDR3 reads CASSSAGTSLGDEQFF. CDR3 in DNA: TGTGCCAGCAGCTCCGCCGGGACTAGCCTGGGGGATGAGCAGTTCTTC.

J is TRBJ1-3 and V is TRBV9; D is uncertain. The V end lost 4 bases, the J end lost 0 bases, and 11 bases lay between the germline ends. Germline CDR1 SGDLS, CDR2 YYNGEE. The CDR3 sequence is 15 residues long. CDR3 coding DNA: TGTGCCAGCAGCCCCCACAAGAACTCTGGAAACACCATATATTTT. Its translation: CASSPHKNSGNTIYF.

V gene TRBV2 combines with J gene TRBJ2-5; no firm D call. The V and J ends lost 3 bases and 3 bases respectively, with 8 bases between them. The CDR3 loop spans 13 amino acids. In germline, CDR1 is SNHLY, CDR2 FYNNEI. CDR3: CASSDQAEETQYF. CDR3 bases: TGTGCCAGCAGTGATCAAGCCGAAGAGACCCAGTACTTC.

The table lists this clone with a count of one. At one end, the junction sequence differs from germline, possibly due to a read error. The chain recombines TRBV7-7 with TRBJ2-2, with D tentatively TRBD1 (6 bases). The CDR3 consists of 17 residues. Germline V gene data show CDR1 as SSHAT and CDR2 as FNYEAQ (reference sequence). CDR3 nucleotide sequence: TGTGCTAGCAGCGCCCTTCGGGACACTTCGAACACCGGGGAGCTGTTTTTT. Its translation is CASSALRDTSNTGELFF.

This chain connects TRBV2 to TRBJ1-5; D is perhaps TRBD1 (5 bases). Germline loops: CDR1 SNHLY, CDR2 FYNNEI. Trimming stripped 7 bases from V and 7 bases from J, with 20 bases between. The CDR3 is 15 amino acids. Here the CDR3 reads CASIRDGSGGQPQHF. The CDR3 nucleotides are TGTGCCAGCATCAGGGACGGATCGGGGGGACAGCCCCAGCATTTT.